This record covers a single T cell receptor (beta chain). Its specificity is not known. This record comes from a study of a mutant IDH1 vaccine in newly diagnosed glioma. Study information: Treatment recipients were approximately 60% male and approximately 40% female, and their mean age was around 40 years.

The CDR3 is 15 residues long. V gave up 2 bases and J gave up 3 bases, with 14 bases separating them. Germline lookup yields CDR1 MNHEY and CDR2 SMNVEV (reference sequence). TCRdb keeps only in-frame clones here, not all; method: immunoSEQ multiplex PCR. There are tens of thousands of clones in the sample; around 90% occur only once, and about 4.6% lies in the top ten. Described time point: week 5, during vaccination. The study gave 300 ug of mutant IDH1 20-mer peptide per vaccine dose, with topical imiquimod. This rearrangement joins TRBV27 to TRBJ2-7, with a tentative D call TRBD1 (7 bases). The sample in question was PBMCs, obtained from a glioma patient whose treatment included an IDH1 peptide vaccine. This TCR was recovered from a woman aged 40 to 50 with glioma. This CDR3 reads CASSLGRGVLYEQYF. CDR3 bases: TGTGCCAGCAGTTTAGGCAGGGGGGTTCTCTACGAGCAGTACTTC.